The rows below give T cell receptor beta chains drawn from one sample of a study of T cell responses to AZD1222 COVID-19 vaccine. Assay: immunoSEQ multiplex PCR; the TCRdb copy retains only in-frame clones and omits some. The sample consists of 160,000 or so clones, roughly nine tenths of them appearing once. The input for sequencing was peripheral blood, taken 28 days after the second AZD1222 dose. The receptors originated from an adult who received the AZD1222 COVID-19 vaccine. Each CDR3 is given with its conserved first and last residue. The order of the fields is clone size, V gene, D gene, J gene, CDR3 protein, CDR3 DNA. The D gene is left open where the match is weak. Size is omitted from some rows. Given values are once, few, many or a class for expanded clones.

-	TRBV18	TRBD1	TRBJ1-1	CASSTDRDTEAFF	TGTGCCAGCTCAACGGACAGGGACACTGAAGCTTTCTTT
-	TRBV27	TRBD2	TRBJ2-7	CASSQQAGIPTYEQYF	TGTGCCAGCAGTCAACAAGCGGGAATTCCAACCTACGAGCAGTACTTC
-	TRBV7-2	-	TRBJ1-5	CASSHQGGNQPQHF	TGTGCCAGCAGCCACCAGGGTGGCAATCAGCCCCAGCATTTT
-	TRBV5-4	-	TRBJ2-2	CASSFLWGPTTGELFF	TGTGCCAGCAGCTTTCTCTGGGGCCCGACCACCGGGGAGCTGTTTTTT
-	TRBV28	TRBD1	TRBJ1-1	CASSPGQGARAFF	TGTGCCAGCAGCCCGGGACAGGGGGCGCGCGCTTTCTTT
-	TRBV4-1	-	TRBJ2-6	CASSQTETAGANVLTF	TGCGCCAGCAGCCAAACGGAGACAGCTGGGGCCAACGTCCTGACTTTC
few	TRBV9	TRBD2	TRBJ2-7	CASSVEASGSYEQYF	TGTGCCAGCAGCGTAGAGGCTAGCGGGAGCTACGAGCAGTACTTC
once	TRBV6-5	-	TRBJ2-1	CASSYSWTAYNEQFF	TGTGCCAGCAGTTACTCGTGGACTGCCTACAATGAGCAGTTCTTC
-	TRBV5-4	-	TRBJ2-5	CASSLRTDQETQYF	TGTGCCAGCAGCTTACGTACGGACCAAGAGACCCAGTACTTC
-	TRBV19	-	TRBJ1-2	CASSQAGGSYTF	TGTGCCAGTAGTCAGGCAGGCGGTAGCTACACCTTC
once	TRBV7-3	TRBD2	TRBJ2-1	CASSSRTSGNEQFF	TGTGCCAGCAGCTCCCGGACTAGCGGCAATGAGCAGTTCTTC
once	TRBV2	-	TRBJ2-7	CASRQGSEQYF	TGTGCCAGCAGACAGGGATCCGAGCAGTACTTC
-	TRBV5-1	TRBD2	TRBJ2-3	CASSLTGLASDTQYF	TGCGCCAGCAGCCTAACGGGACTAGCGTCAGATACGCAGTATTTT
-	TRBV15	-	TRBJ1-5	CATSSGVYSNQPQHF	TGTGCCACCAGCAGCGGAGTTTATAGCAATCAGCCCCAGCATTTT
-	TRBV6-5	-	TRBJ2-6	CASSYLGAGANVLTF	TGTGCCAGCAGTTATTTGGGGGCTGGGGCCAACGTCCTGACTTTC
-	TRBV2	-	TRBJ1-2	CASREGVIGSYGYTF	TGTGCCAGCAGAGAGGGGGTGATCGGCTCCTATGGCTACACCTTC
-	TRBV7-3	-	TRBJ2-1	CASSIGTRRSYNEQFF	TGTGCCAGCAGCATTGGGACTCGACGCTCCTACAATGAGCAGTTCTTC
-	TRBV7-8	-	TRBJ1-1	CASSRTDEAFF	TGTGCCAGCAGCCGAACGGATGAAGCTTTCTTT
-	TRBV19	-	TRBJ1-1	CASSRGTIEAFF	TGTGCCAGTAGCCGAGGGACAATTGAAGCTTTCTTT
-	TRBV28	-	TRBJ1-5	CASSSLFGQPQHF	TGTGCCAGCAGCTCTCTGTTTGGACAGCCCCAGCATTTT
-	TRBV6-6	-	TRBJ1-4	CASGDGATNEKLFF	TGTGCCAGCGGGGACGGAGCAACTAATGAAAAACTGTTTTTT
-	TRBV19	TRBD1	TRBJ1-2	CASSIPIGQGALGYTF	TGTGCCAGTAGTATCCCCATTGGACAGGGGGCGCTTGGCTACACCTTC
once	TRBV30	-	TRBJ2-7	CAWSVRVYEQYF	TGTGCCTGGAGTGTACGGGTCTACGAGCAGTACTTC
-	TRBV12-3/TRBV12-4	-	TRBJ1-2	CASLRGWGYTF	TGTGCCAGCCTCAGGGGCTGGGGCTACACCTTC
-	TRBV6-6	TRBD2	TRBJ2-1	CASRRSPGLAADNEQFF	TGTGCCAGCCGTCGCAGTCCAGGACTAGCGGCCGACAATGAGCAGTTCTTC
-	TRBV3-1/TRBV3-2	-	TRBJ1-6	CASSPPGGPNSPLHF	TGTGCCAGCAGTCCCCCGGGGGGACCAAATTCACCCCTCCACTTT
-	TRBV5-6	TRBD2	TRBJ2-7	CASRSLAGATYEQYF	TGTGCCAGCAGGTCCCTGGCGGGAGCGACCTACGAGCAGTACTTC
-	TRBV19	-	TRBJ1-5	CATKERYNQPQHF	TGTGCCACCAAGGAGAGGTACAATCAGCCCCAGCATTTT
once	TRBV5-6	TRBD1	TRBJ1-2	CASSLGQGGLPRGYTF	TGTGCCAGCAGCTTGGGACAGGGGGGGCTTCCCCGCGGCTACACCTTC
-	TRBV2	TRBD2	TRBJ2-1	CASSGGLAGSYNEQFF	TGTGCCAGCAGTGGGGGACTAGCGGGCTCCTACAATGAGCAGTTCTTC
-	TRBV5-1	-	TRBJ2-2	CASSLGGINTGELFF	TGCGCCAGCAGCTTGGGGGGCATCAACACCGGGGAGCTGTTTTTT
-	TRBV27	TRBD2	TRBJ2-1	CASRNGRLADVYNEQFF	TGTGCCAGCAGGAATGGCCGCCTAGCGGATGTCTACAATGAGCAGTTCTTC
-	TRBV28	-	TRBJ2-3	CASSSLIGSTDTQYF	TGTGCCAGCAGTTCCTTGATAGGTAGCACAGATACGCAGTATTTT
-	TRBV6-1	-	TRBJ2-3	CASSEFDSRPDTQYF	TGTGCCAGCAGTGAATTCGACAGTCGACCAGATACGCAGTATTTT
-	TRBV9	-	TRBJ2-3	CASSVQGGGDTQYF	TGTGCCAGCAGCGTTCAGGGAGGAGGGGATACGCAGTATTTT
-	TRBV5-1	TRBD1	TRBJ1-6	CASSSGTASSYNSPLHF	TGCGCCAGCAGCTCAGGGACAGCGAGCTCCTATAATTCACCCCTCCACTTT
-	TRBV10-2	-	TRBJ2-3	CASSEWGGADTQYF	TGCGCCAGCAGTGAGTGGGGGGGCGCAGATACGCAGTATTTT
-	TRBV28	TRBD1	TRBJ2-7	CASFRAGGKVGYEQYF	TGTGCCAGCTTTAGGGCAGGGGGAAAAGTAGGGTACGAGCAGTACTTC
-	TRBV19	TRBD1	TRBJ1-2	CASSSDRGYGYTF	TGTGCCAGTAGTTCGGACAGGGGTTATGGCTACACCTTC
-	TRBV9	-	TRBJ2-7	CASSPVITSYEQYF	TGTGCCAGCAGCCCCGTAATAACCTCCTACGAGCAGTACTTC
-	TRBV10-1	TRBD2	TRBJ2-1	CASSDPTSGGRNEQFF	TGCGCCAGCAGTGACCCTACTAGCGGGGGGCGGAATGAGCAGTTCTTC
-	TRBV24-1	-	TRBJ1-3	CATSDFGNTIYF	TGTGCCACCAGTGATTTCGGAAACACCATATATTTT
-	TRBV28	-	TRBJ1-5	CASSSGEILSNQPQHF	TGTGCCAGCAGCTCGGGGGAGATACTAAGCAATCAGCCCCAGCATTTT
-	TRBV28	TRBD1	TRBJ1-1	CASRTFGQGAAEAFF	TGTGCCAGCAGAACCTTTGGACAGGGGGCCGCTGAAGCTTTCTTT
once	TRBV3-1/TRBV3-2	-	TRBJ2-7	CASSQDRRQNYEQYF	TGTGCCAGCAGCCAAGATCGGCGACAGAACTACGAGCAGTACTTC
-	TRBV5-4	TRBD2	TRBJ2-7	CASSTSQGTSGTSYEQYF	TGTGCCAGCAGCACCTCCCAAGGGACTAGCGGAACCTCCTACGAGCAGTACTTC
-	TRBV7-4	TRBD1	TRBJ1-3	CASSLRTGPSSGNTIYF	TGTGCCAGCAGCTTACGGACAGGGCCTAGCTCTGGAAACACCATATATTTT
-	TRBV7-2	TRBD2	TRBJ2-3	CASSSEGLAGGLLGTQYF	TGTGCCAGCAGCTCAGAGGGGCTAGCGGGGGGGCTTCTAGGTACGCAGTATTTT
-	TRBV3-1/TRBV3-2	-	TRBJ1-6	CASSPTANSPLHF	TGTGCCAGCAGCCCGACCGCGAATTCACCCCTCCACTTT